The source of this T cell receptor (beta chain) is a study of beta chain features in type 1 diabetes. Since all of the isolated RNA was reverse transcribed, expressed TCRB transcripts were what got sequenced. TCRdb's table, derived via immunoSEQ multiplex PCR, lists solely in-frame clones and lacks some. The sample records around 180,000 clones, about 12% being singletons. Trimming pared 3 bases from V and 8 bases from J, leaving 14 bases between. CDR3 length: 14 residues. From germline, CDR1 is KGHSH and CDR2 LQKENI. The genes are TRBV18 and TRBJ1-5; the D is unclear. Sequences were obtained from central memory CD4+ T cells from blood. This sequence was found in a woman in her late teens or twenties in good health. CDR3 bases: TGTGCCAGCTCACCTCTTAGCGATACGGAGCCCCAGCATTTT. Residues: CASSPLSDTEPQHF.